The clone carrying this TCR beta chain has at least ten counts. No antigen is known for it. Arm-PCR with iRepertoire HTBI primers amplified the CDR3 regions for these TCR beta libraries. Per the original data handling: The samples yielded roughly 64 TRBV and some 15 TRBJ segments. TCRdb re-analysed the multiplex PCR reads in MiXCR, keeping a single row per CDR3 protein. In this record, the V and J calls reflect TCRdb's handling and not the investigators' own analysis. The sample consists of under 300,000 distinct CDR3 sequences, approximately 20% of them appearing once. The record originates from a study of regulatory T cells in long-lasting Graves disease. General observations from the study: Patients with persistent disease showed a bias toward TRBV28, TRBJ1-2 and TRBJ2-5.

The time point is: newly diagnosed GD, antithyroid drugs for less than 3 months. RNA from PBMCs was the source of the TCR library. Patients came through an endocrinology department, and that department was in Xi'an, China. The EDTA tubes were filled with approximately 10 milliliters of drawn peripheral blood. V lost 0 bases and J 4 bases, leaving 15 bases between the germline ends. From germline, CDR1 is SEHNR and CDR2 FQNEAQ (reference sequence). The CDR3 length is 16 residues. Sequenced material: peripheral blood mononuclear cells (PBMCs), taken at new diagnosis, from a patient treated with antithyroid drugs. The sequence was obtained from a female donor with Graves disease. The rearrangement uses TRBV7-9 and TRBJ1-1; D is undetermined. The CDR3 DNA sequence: TGTGCCAGCAGCTTAGCGGGCGGAACCCTGGGCACTGAAGCTTTCTTT. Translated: CASSLAGGTLGTEAFF.